This entry features one T cell receptor beta chain sequence. This sample was taken from a study of blood T cell repertoires in COVID-19. Study details: There were acute and convalescent COVID-19 samples, and they came from the United States, Italy and Spain.

This CDR3 is 14 amino acids long. V lost 1 base to trimming and J lost 1 base, with 5 bases between them. In germline, CDR1 is SGHVS, CDR2 FNYEAQ. Those enrolled, adults aged about 18 to 89 years, came from around 25 US areas. Participant reports of clinical history set cohort assignment. Method: immunoSEQ multiplex PCR; TCRdb's copy keeps in-frame clones and lacks some. The sample contains about 360,000 clones, about 90% of which appear only once. This receptor was taken from a man younger than 45 who had recovered from COVID-19. The V and J genes are TRBV7-6 and TRBJ1-5; D gene unclear. The sample was PBMCs or T cells enriched from blood (not recorded which). CDR3 loop: CASSLVESNQPQHF. For the CDR3, the DNA is TGTGCCAGCAGCTTAGTAGAAAGCAATCAGCCCCAGCATTTT.